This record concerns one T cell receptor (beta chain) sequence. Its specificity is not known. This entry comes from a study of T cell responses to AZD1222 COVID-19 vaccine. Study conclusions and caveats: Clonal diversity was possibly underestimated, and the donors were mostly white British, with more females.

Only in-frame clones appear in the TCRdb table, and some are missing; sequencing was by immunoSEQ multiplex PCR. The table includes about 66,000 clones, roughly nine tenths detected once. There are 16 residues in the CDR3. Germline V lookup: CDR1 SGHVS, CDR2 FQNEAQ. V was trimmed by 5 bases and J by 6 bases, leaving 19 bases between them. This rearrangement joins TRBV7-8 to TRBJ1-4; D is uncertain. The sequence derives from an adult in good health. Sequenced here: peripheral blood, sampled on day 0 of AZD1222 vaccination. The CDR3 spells CASSRSRAYRDEKLFF. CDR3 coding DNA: TGTGCCAGCAGCCGCAGTAGAGCTTATAGGGATGAAAAACTGTTTTTT.